This TCR beta chain was sequenced during a study of blood T cells in healthy people across ages. A few counts support this clonotype. V lost 8 bases and J lost 4; bases outside the gene matches: 8. The CDR3 extends over 13 amino acids. Looked up from germline, CDR1 is SNHLY and CDR2 is FYNNEI. A sample-barcoded 5' primer and a J-beta primer mix were used in a second PCR of about 7 to 12 cycles. TCRdb reprocessed the 5' RACE reads via MiXCR and lists one record per CDR3 protein. The sample records around 1,500,000 distinct CDR3 sequences, roughly 45% being singletons. The V and J genes are TRBV2 and TRBJ2-7, with 7 bases matching TRBD1. Sequencing input: blood. The TCR sequence derives from a woman aged 18-29 years in good health. The CDR3 nucleotides are TGTGCCAGCTCGACAGGGTGGAGGTACGAGCAGTACTTC. This translates into CASSTGWRYEQYF.